The T cell receptor (beta chain) under discussion was sequenced for a study of shared clonotypes between healthy human individuals. Generated by immunoSEQ multiplex PCR, the TCRdb table keeps only in-frame clones and is missing some. The repertoire holds around 1.1 million clones, with 77% as singletons. This clone was detected many times. Other DNA sequences from this sample encode an identical CDR3 as well. Sequenced: memory CD4+ T cells from PBMCs. Subset indicated: CD45RA-negative fraction. This receptor was identified in a man between 18 and 29 years old in good health. Some clones in this sample may be carry-over from other donors' samples.

The CDR3 DNA follows: TGTGCCAGCAGCTGGTACCAAGAGACCCAGTACTTC. This codes for CASSWYQETQYF. The V gene is TRBV7-9, the J gene TRBJ2-5; no clear D. The germline CDR1 and CDR2 sequences are SEHNR and FQNEAQ (reference sequence). The CDR3 sequence is 12 residues long. V was pared by 4 bases and J by 0 bases, with 3 bases between.